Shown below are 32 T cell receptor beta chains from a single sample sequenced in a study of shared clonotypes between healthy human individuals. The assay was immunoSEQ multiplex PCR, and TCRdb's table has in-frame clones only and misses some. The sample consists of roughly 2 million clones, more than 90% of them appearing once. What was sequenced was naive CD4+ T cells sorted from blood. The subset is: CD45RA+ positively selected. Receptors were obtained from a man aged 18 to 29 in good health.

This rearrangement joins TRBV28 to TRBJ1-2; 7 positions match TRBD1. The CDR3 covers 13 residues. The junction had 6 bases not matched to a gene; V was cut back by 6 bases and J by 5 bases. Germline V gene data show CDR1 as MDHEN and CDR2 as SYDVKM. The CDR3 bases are TGTGCCAGCAGGATCTCCAGGGGGTATGGCTACACCTTC. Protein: CASRISRGYGYTF.

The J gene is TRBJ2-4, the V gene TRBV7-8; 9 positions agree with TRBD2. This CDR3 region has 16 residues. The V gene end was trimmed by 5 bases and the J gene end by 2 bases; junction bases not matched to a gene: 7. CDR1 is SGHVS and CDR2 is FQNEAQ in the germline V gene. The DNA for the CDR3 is TGTGCCAGCAGCAAAAGCGGGGGGATAACCAAAAACATTCAGTACTTC. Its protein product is CASSKSGGITKNIQYF.

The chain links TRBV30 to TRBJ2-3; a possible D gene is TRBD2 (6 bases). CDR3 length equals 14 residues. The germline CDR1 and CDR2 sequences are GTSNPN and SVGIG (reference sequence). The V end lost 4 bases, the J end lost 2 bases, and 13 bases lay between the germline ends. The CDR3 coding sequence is TGTGCCTGGACCCGCGGGGCCTCCACAGATACGCAGTATTTT. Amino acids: CAWTRGASTDTQYF.

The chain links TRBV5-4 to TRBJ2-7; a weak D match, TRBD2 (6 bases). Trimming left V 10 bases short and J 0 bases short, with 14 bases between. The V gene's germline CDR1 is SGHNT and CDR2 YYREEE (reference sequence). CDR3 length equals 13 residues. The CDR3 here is CAYAGGSSYEQYF. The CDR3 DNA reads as TGTGCCTACGCCGGAGGGAGCTCCTACGAGCAGTACTTC. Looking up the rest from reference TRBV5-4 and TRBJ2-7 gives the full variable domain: ETGVTQSPTHLIKTRGQQVTLRCSSQSGHNTVSWYQQALGQGPQFIFQYYREEENGRGNFPPRFSGLQFPNYSSELNVNALELDDSALYLCAYAGGSSYEQYFGPGTRLTVT.

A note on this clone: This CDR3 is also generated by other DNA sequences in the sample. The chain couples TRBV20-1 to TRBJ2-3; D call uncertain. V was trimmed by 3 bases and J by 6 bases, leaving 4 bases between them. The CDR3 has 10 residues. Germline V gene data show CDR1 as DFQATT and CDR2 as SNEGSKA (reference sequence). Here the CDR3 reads CSASPDTQYF. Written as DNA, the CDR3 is TGCAGTGCTAGTCCGGATACGCAGTATTTT.

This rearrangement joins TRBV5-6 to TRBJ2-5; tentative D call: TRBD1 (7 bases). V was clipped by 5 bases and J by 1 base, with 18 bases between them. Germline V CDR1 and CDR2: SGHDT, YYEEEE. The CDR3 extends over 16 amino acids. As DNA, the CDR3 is TGTGCCAGCAGTGAGGAGGGGGCAAGGGCCCAAGAGACCCAGTACTTC. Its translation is CASSEEGARAQETQYF.

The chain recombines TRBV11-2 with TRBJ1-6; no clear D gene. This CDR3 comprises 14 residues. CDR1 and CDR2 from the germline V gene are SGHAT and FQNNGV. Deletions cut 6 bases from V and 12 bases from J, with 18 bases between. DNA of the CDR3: TGTGCCAGCAGATTACAGTCCCCCTATTTACCCCTCCACTTT. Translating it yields CASRLQSPYLPLHF.

Here the CDR3 reads CASSLGLKNEQFF. The DNA for the CDR3 is TGTGCCAGCAGCCTAGGACTTAAGAATGAGCAGTTCTTC. V gene TRBV7-8 combines with J gene TRBJ2-1, with D tentatively TRBD2 (5 bases). Trimming removed 5 bases from V and 7 bases from J, with 12 bases in between. The CDR3 is made up of 13 amino acids. Germline V lookup: CDR1 SGHVS, CDR2 FQNEAQ.

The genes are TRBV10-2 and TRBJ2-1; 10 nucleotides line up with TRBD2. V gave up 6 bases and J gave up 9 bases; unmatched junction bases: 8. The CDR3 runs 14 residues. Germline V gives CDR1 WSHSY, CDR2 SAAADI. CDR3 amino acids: CASRLAGEASEQFF. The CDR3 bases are TGCGCCAGCAGGCTAGCGGGAGAAGCCAGTGAGCAGTTCTTC.

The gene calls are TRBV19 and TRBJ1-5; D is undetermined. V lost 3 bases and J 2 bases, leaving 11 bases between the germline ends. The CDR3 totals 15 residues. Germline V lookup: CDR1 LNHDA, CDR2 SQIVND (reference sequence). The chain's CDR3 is CASSIVGIGNQPQHF. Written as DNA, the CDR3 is TGTGCCAGTAGTATTGTGGGGATCGGCAATCAGCCCCAGCATTTT.

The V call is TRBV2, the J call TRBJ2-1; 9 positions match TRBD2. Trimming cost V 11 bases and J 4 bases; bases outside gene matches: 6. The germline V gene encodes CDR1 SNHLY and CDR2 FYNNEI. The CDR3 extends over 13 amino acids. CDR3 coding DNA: TGTGCCCAAGCTAGCGGGGCATACAATGAGCAGTTCTTC. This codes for CAQASGAYNEQFF. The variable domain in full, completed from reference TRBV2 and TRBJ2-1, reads EPEVTQTPSHQVTQMGQEVILRCVPISNHLYFYWYRQILGQKVEFLVSFYNNEISEKSEIFDDQFSVERPDGSNFTLKIRSTKLEDSAMYFCAQASGAYNEQFFGPGTRLTVL.

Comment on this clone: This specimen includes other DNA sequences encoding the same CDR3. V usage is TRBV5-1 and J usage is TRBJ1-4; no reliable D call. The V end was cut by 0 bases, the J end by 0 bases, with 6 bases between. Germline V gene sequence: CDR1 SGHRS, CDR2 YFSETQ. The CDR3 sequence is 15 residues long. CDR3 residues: CASSLGGTTNEKLFF. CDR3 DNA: TGCGCCAGCAGCTTGGGTGGGACAACTAATGAAAAACTGTTTTTT.

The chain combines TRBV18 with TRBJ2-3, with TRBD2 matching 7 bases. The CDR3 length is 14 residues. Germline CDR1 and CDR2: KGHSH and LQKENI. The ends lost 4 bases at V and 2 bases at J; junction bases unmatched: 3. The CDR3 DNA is TGTGCCAGCTCACTCCTAGCGGACACAGATACGCAGTATTTT. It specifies CASSLLADTDTQYF.

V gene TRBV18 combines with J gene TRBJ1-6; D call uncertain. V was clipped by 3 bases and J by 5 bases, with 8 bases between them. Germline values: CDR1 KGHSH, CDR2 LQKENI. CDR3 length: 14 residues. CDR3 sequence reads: CASSPNSDNSPLHF. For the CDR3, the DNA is TGTGCCAGCTCACCGAACAGCGATAATTCACCCCTCCACTTT.

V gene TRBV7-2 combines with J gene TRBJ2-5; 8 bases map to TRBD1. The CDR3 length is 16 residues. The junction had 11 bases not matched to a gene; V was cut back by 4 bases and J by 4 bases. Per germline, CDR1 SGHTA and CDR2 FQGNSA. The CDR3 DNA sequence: TGTGCCAGCAGCTATATGCAGGGGGCTCTGACAGAGACCCAGTACTTC. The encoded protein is CASSYMQGALTETQYF. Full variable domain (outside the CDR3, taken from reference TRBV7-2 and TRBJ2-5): GAGVSQSPSNKVTEKGKDVELRCDPISGHTALYWYRQSLGQGLEFLIYFQGNSAPDKSGLPSDRFSAERTGGSVSTLTIQRTQQEDSAVYLCASSYMQGALTETQYFGPGTRLLVL.

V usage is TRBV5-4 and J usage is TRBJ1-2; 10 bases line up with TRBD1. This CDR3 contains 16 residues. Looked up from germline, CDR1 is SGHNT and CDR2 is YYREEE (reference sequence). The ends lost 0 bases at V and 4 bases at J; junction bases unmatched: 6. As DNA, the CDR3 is TGTGCCAGCAGCTTGGGCCGGGACAGGGGTTCCTATGGCTACACCTTC. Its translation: CASSLGRDRGSYGYTF. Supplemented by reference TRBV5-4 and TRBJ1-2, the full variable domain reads ETGVTQSPTHLIKTRGQQVTLRCSSQSGHNTVSWYQQALGQGPQFIFQYYREEENGRGNFPPRFSGLQFPNYSSELNVNALELDDSALYLCASSLGRDRGSYGYTFGSGTRLTVV.

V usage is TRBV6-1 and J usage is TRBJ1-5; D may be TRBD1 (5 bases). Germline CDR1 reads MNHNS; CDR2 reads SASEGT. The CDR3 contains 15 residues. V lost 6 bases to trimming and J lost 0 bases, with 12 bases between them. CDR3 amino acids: CASRKGPNSNQPQHF. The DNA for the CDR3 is TGTGCCAGCAGAAAGGGACCGAATAGCAATCAGCCCCAGCATTTT.

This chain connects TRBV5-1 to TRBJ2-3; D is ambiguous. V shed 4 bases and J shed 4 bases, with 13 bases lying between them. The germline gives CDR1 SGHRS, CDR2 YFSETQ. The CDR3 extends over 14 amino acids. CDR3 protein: CASSPSRPPDTQYF. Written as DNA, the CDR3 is TGCGCCAGCAGCCCCTCCCGCCCCCCAGATACGCAGTATTTT. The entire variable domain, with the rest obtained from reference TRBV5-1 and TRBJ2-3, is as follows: KAGVTQTPRYLIKTRGQQVTLSCSPISGHRSVSWYQQTPGQGLQFLFEYFSETQRNKGNFPGRFSGRQFSNSRSEMNVSTLELGDSALYLCASSPSRPPDTQYFGPGTRLTVL.

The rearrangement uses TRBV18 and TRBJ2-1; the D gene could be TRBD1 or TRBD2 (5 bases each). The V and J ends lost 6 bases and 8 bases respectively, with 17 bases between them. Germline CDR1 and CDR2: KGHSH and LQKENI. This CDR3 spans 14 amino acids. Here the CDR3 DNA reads TGTGCCAGCTCCCCCAGGTCTAGGGACGATGAGCAGTTCTTC. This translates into CASSPRSRDDEQFF.

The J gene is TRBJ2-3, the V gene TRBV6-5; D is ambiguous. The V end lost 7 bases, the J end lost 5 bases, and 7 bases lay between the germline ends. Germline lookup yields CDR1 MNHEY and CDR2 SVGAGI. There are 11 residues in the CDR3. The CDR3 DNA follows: TGTGCCAGCACGAGGTTAGATACGCAGTATTTT. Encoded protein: CASTRLDTQYF.

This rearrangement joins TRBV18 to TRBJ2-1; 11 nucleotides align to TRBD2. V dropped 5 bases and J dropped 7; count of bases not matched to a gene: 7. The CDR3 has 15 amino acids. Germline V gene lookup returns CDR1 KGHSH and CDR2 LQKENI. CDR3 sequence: CASSSSGRARNEQFF. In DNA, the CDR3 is TGTGCCAGCTCAAGTAGCGGGAGGGCCAGAAATGAGCAGTTCTTC.

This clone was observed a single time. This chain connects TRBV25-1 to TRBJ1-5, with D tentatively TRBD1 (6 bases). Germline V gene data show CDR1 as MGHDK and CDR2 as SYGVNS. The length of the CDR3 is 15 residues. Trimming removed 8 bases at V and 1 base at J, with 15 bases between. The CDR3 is CASGEEGGSNQPQHF. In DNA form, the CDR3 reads TGTGCCAGCGGAGAGGAGGGGGGGAGCAATCAGCCCCAGCATTTT.

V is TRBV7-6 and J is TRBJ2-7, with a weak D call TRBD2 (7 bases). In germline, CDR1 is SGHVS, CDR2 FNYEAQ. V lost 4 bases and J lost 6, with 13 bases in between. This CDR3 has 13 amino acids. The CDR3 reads CASSSYRGAEQYF. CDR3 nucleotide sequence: TGTGCCAGCAGCTCTTACCGGGGGGCCGAGCAGTACTTC.

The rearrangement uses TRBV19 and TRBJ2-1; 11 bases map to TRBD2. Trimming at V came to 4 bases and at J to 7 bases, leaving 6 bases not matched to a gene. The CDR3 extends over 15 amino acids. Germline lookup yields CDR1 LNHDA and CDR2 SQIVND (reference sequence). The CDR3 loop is CASSTLAGGSNEQFF. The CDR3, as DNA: TGTGCCAGTAGTACTCTAGCGGGGGGATCGAATGAGCAGTTCTTC.

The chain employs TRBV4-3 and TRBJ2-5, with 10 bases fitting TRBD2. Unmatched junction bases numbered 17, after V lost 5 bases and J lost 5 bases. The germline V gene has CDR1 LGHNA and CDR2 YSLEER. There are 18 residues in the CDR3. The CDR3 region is CASSARLAGLVPGETQYF. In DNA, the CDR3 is TGCGCCAGCAGCGCAAGACTAGCGGGCCTAGTTCCAGGGGAGACCCAGTACTTC.

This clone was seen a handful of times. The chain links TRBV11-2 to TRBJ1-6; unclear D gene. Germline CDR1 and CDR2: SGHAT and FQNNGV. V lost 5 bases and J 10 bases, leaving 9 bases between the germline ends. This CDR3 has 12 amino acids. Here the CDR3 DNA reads TGTGCCAGCAGCCCCCCGCGATCACCCCTCCACTTT. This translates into CASSPPRSPLHF.

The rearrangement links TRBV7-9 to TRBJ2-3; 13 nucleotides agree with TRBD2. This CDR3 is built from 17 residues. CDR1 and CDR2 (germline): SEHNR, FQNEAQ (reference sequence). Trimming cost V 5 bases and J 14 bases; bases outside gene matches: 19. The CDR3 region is CASSPDGGLAGNKEGYF. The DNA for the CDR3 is TGTGCCAGCAGCCCCGATGGGGGACTAGCGGGAAATAAGGAGGGGTATTTT.

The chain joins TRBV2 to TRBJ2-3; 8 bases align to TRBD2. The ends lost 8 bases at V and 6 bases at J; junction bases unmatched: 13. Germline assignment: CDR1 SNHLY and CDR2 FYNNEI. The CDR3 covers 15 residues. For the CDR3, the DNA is TGTGCCAGCCTTCCGGCCCCGGGAGGGCGTGATACGCAGTATTTT. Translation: CASLPAPGGRDTQYF. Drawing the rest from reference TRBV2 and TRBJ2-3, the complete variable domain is EPEVTQTPSHQVTQMGQEVILRCVPISNHLYFYWYRQILGQKVEFLVSFYNNEISEKSEIFDDQFSVERPDGSNFTLKIRSTKLEDSAMYFCASLPAPGGRDTQYFGPGTRLTVL.

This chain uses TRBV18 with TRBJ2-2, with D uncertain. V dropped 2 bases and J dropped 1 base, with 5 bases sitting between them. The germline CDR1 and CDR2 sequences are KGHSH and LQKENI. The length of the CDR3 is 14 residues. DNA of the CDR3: TGTGCCAGCTCACCATTCGGGAACACCGGGGAGCTGTTTTTT. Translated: CASSPFGNTGELFF.

The DNA of the CDR3 is TGTGCCAGCAGCGTAGGGGTCAGCCAGTACGAGCAGTACTTC. Residues: CASSVGVSQYEQYF. The chain has TRBV9 and TRBJ2-7; D remains unclear. The CDR3 sequence is 14 residues long. V was clipped by 0 bases and J by 4 bases, with 11 bases between them. Germline V gene data show CDR1 as SGDLS and CDR2 as YYNGEE. The entire variable domain, with the rest obtained from reference TRBV9 and TRBJ2-7, is as follows: DSGVTQTPKHLITATGQRVTLRCSPRSGDLSVYWYQQSLDQGLQFLIQYYNGEERAKGNILERFSAQQFPDLHSELNLSSLELGDSALYFCASSVGVSQYEQYFGPGTRLTVT.

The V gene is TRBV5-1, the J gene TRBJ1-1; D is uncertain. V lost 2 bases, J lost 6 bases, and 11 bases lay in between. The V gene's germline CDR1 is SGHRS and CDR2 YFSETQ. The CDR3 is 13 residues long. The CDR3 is CASSFGPGSEAFF. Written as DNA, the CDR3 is TGCGCCAGCAGCTTTGGCCCTGGGTCTGAAGCTTTCTTT.

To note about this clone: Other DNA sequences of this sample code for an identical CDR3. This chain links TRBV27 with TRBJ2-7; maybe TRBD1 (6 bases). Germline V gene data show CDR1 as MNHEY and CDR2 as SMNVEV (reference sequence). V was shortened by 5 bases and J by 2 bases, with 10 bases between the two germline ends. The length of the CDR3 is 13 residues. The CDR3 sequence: CASSPGTPYEQYF. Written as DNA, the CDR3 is TGTGCCAGCAGTCCCGGGACACCCTACGAGCAGTACTTC.